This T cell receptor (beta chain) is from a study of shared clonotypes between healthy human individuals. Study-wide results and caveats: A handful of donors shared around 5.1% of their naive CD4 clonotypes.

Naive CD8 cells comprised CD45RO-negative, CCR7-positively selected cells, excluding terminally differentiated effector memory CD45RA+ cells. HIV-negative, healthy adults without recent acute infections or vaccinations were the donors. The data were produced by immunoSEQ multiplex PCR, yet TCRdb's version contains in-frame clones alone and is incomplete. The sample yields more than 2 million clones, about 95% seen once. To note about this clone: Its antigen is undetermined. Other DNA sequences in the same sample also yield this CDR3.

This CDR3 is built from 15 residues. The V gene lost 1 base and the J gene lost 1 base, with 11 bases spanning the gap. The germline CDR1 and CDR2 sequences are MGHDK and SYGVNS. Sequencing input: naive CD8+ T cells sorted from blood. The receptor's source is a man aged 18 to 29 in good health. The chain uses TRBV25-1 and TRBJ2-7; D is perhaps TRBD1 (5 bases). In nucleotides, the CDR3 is TGTGCCAGCAGTGAATTGAGGCAGGGTTCCTACGAGCAGTACTTC. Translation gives CASSELRQGSYEQYF.